This T cell receptor beta chain was recovered during a study of CD8 T cells in ankylosing spondylitis. This clonotype was counted only a few times. Its antigen is undetermined. Whole-study results and caveats: Within matched ankylosing spondylitis synovial fluid, disease-linked clones were reportedly significantly enriched. Roughly eight highly homologous variants made up a TCR beta motif that seemed to typify ankylosing spondylitis blood.

Each CDR3 protein is one row after TCRdb ran MiXCR on the 5' RACE reads. This table has 160,000 or so distinct CDR3 sequences, around a tenth appearing once. Germline assignment: CDR1 MGHRA and CDR2 YSYEKL. V shed 4 bases and J 7 bases; nucleotides not matched to a gene: 11. The CDR3 sequence is 16 residues long. This TCR came from a female donor with ankylosing spondylitis or in good health (not recorded which). The sequenced sample was blood, either unsorted or a sorted T cell fraction (not recorded which). The chain carries TRBV4-1 and TRBJ2-1; 9 bases agree with TRBD2. The CDR3 sequence is CASSLMGGLAGNEQFF. In DNA form, the CDR3 reads TGCGCCAGCAGCCTCATGGGGGGTCTAGCGGGAAATGAGCAGTTCTTC.